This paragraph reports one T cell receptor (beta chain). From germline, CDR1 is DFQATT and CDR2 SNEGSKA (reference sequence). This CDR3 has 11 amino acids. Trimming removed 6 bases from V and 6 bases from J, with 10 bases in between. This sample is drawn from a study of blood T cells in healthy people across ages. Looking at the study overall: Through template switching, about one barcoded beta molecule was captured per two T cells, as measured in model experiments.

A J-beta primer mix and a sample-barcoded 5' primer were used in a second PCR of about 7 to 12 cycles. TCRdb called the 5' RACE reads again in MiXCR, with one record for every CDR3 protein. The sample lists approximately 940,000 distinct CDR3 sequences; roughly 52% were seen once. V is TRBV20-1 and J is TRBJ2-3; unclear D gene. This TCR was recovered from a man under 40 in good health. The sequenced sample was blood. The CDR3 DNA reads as TGCAGTGCCCTTACTGCGGATACGCAGTATTTT. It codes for CSALTADTQYF.